This T cell receptor (beta chain) was found in a study of blood T cell repertoires in COVID-19. Across the study: Acute and convalescent COVID-19 specimens originated in the United States, Italy and Spain. PBMCs, B-cell-depleted T cells, or T cells provided the cDNA or gDNA that made up the material.

The CDR3 covers 14 residues. The V and J ends lost 1 base and 8 bases respectively, with 14 bases between them. The germline V gene has CDR1 SEHNR and CDR2 FQNEAQ (reference sequence). Authors' methods: Reference gene primer amplification gave estimated nucleated cell counts. Here immunoSEQ multiplex PCR was the method, and the copy in TCRdb shows in-frame clones only, minus some. V and J calls and clone size are copied from that table; D and trimming were computed from the DNA. The data show about 59,000 clones, 79% seen once. This chain links TRBV7-9 with TRBJ1-2; TRBD1 is a possible D gene (5 bases). Sample: peripheral blood. The origin of this receptor is a man in his sixties with acute or convalescent COVID-19. The CDR3 DNA reads as TGTGCCAGCAGCTTAGAGTCAGGGATTCGGGGCTACACCTTC. It is translated as CASSLESGIRGYTF.